This T cell receptor (beta chain) was captured by sequencing in a study of graft-versus-host responses after intestinal transplantation. The assay was immunoSEQ multiplex PCR, and TCRdb's table has in-frame clones only and misses some. The top ten clones hold approximately 0.2% of a sample with 130,000 or so clones, about 90% of them seen once. Of note for this clone: Antigen specificity is unknown.

The sample consisted of unstimulated CD4+ T cells sorted from spleen or lymph node cells, taken before intestinal transplant. The sequence was obtained from a human donor who received an intestinal transplant.

The CDR3 region has the DNA TGTGCCAGCAGCGTAGTAGGGACAGGGGGGACAGATACGCAGTATTTT. Translated, it gives CASSVVGTGGTDTQYF. The genes are TRBV9 and TRBJ2-3; TRBD1 matches 11 bases. The V and J ends lost 0 bases and 3 bases, in that order; junction bases with no gene match: 3. This CDR3 region has 16 residues. In germline, CDR1 is SGDLS, CDR2 YYNGEE. The full variable domain, in which reference TRBV9 and TRBJ2-3 provide the parts outside the CDR3, is DSGVTQTPKHLITATGQRVTLRCSPRSGDLSVYWYQQSLDQGLQFLIQYYNGEERAKGNILERFSAQQFPDLHSELNLSSLELGDSALYFCASSVVGTGGTDTQYFGPGTRLTVL.